This T cell receptor beta chain is from a study of T cells in Graves' hyperthyroidism and ophthalmopathy. Diagnoses were made from clinical symptoms, serum measures (thyroxine and TRAb), thyroid ultrasound and orbital computed tomography. There were TCR beta CDR3 regions amplified from RNA transcripts. Using the HTBI primer set, a first-round RT-PCR was run on the TCR CDR3. TCRdb reprocessed the multiplex PCR reads via MiXCR and lists one record per CDR3 protein. The top ten clones hold approximately 19% of a sample with about 400,000 distinct CDR3 sequences, around 15% of them seen once. J gave up 2 bases and V 3 bases, and 18 bases lay outside the gene matches. There are 20 residues in the CDR3. CDR1 and CDR2 from the germline V gene are SGHNT and YYREEE (reference sequence). This clonotype has a handful of counts.

The sequenced sample consisted of blood. This clonotype was obtained from an older woman with Graves' ophthalmopathy. This chain connects TRBV5-4 to TRBJ2-3; 10 bases line up with TRBD1. CDR3 nucleotide sequence: TGTGCCAGCAGCTCGGAACCGGGACAGGGGTTTGTTATTGCCACAGATACGCAGTATTTT. Encoded protein: CASSSEPGQGFVIATDTQYF. Looking up the rest from reference TRBV5-4 and TRBJ2-3 gives the full variable domain: ETGVTQSPTHLIKTRGQQVTLRCSSQSGHNTVSWYQQALGQGPQFIFQYYREEENGRGNFPPRFSGLQFPNYSSELNVNALELDDSALYLCASSSEPGQGFVIATDTQYFGPGTRLTVL.